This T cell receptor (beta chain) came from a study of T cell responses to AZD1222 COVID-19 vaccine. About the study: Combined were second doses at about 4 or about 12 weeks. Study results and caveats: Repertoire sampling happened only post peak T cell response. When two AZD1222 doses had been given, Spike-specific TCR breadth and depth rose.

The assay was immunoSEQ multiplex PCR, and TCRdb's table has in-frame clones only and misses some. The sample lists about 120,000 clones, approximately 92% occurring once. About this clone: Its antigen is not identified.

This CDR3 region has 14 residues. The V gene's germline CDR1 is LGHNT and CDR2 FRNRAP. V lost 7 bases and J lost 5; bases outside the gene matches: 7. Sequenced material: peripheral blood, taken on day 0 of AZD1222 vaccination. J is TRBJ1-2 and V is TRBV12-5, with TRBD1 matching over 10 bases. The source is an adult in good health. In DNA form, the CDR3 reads TGTGCTAGTGCCCTGGGACAGGGGAGTTATGGCTACACCTTC. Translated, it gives CASALGQGSYGYTF.